These 27 T cell receptor beta chains share one sample of origin, sequenced in a study of CD8+ T cells in alopecia areata. It was cDNA, reverse transcribed from extracted RNA, that served as the sequencing template. Sequenced by immunoSEQ multiplex PCR; TCRdb stores in-frame clones only, minus some. The counts give 2,500 to 3,000 clones, none of them seen only once; around 49% is held by the top ten. The sample was lesional skin. These receptors came from a C3H/HeJ mouse with alopecia areata. The strain is characterized by the MHC haplotype H2-k.

This clone was counted only a few times. The listed TCRdb protein conflicts with the DNA translation at residue 8, and the protein shown is translated directly from the DNA. All gene names here are mouse names. The read comes to an end 3 residues before the CDR3 does, leaving the germline J gene to fill in the end. The chain combines TRBV13-3 with TRBJ1-6; D remains unclear. TRBJ1-6 is designated an ORF whose function remains uncertain. Germline CDR1 NNHDY, CDR2 SYVADS. The CDR3 contains 11 residues. CDR3 bases read: TGTGCCAGCAGTGGTAAAGACACC. This gives the protein CASSGKDT. The entire CDR3 reads CASSGKDTLYF.

In its sample, this clone was seen many times. Mouse gene names apply. The observed sequence ends 4 residues before the CDR3 terminus, with the missing tail filled in from the germline J gene. This chain joins TRBV13-2 and TRBJ2-4, with TRBD2 matching over 12 bases. Per the germline V gene, CDR1 is NNHNN and CDR2 is SYGAGS (reference sequence). The CDR3 is made up of 17 amino acids. CDR3: CASGDADWGGAENTLYF. CDR3 DNA (partial): TGTGCCAGCGGTGATGCCGACTGGGGGGGCGCTGAAAAC.

This clone has at least ten counts. TCRdb lists a protein that is different at residue 11 from the translated DNA; the protein given here uses the DNA translation. Mouse gene names apply. The CDR3 extends 3 residues past the end of the read, so its final part is completed from the germline J gene. The genes are TRBV1 and TRBJ1-6; TRBD1 is a possible D gene (6 bases). TRBJ1-6 is an ORF; its function is uncertain. CDR3 length equals 14 residues. The V end lost 3 bases, the J end lost 10 bases, and 13 bases lay between the germline ends. Per the germline V gene, CDR1 is NSQYPW and CDR2 is LRSPGD (reference sequence). The sequenced CDR3 bases are TGCACCTGCAGTGCGGGCAGGGGAGACTCGCCC. Its translation: CTCSAGRGDSP. The entire CDR3 sequence reads CTCSAGRGDSPLYF.

At least ten counts were recorded for this clone. Mouse gene names apply. The read falls 4 residues short of the CDR3 end, and the missing part is taken from the germline J gene. The rearrangement uses TRBV14 and TRBJ1-4, with TRBD1 matching 9 bases. The trim removed 2 bases at V and 6 bases at J, leaving 5 bases unmatched. The CDR3 is 15 residues long. Per germline, CDR1 SGHDT and CDR2 FRDEAV. The CDR3 DNA, read in part, is TGTGCCAGCAGTTTTTGGGACAGGGAGGACGAA. Translation: CASSFWDREDE. From start to end, the CDR3 is CASSFWDREDERLFF.

This clone was observed many times. Genes here carry mouse names. Read data end 4 residues before the CDR3 end; the end is taken from the germline J gene. The chain is built from TRBV5 and TRBJ1-1; possibly TRBD1 for D (5 bases). The CDR3 is 15 residues long. Germline V gene data show CDR1 as LGHNA and CDR2 as YNLKQL (reference sequence). The V gene lost 0 bases and the J gene lost 0 bases, with 8 bases spanning the gap. The sequenced part of the CDR3 DNA is TGTGCCAGCAGCCAAGAGAGGACACCAAACACA. Translating it yields CASSQERTPNT. In full, the CDR3 is CASSQERTPNTEVFF.

This clone occurred many times. Gene names are the mouse ones. Read coverage stops 4 residues before the CDR3 terminus; the germline J gene supplies the remainder. The gene calls are TRBV19 and TRBJ2-2; 9 bases align to TRBD1. V was clipped by 1 base and J by 0 bases; unmatched bases: 4. The CDR3 is 17 amino acids. The germline CDR1 and CDR2 sequences are FNHDT and SITEND (reference sequence). CDR3 bases read: TGTGCCAGCAGTATAACAGGGGGCACTCCAAACACCGGG. Encoded protein: CASSITGGTPNTG. Given in full, the CDR3 is CASSITGGTPNTGQLYF. Using reference TRBV19 and TRBJ2-2 for the parts outside the CDR3, the full variable domain is GGIITQTPKFLIGQEGQKLTLKCQQNFNHDTMYWYRQDSGKGLRLIYYSITENDLQKGDLSEGYDASREKKSSFSLTVTSAQKNEMAVFLCASSITGGTPNTGQLYFGEGSKLTVL.

This clone occurred many times. Mouse gene names apply. Read sequence stops 4 residues before the CDR3 end, and the germline J gene provides the missing end. The chain carries TRBV14 and TRBJ2-3; possibly TRBD1 for D (6 bases). The CDR3 contains 16 residues. The germline CDR1 and CDR2 sequences are SGHDT and FRDEAV. V was clipped by 5 bases and J by 0 bases, with 16 bases between them. The covered CDR3 bases are TGTGCCAGCAGACCTCGGACAGCCTCTAGTGCAGAA. Residues: CASRPRTASSAE. The full CDR3 is CASRPRTASSAETLYF. The full variable domain, rest sourced from reference TRBV14 and TRBJ2-3, is EAGVTQSPRYAVLQEGQAVSFWCDPISGHDTLYWYQQPRDQGPQLLVYFRDEAVIDNSQLPSDRFSAVRPKGTNSTLKIQSAKQGDTATYLCASRPRTASSAETLYFGSGTRLTVL.

This clone appeared many times. Genes here carry mouse names. From the germline J gene comes the end of the CDR3, since the read stops 4 residues before it. This chain joins TRBV5 and TRBJ2-7, with 7 positions matching TRBD1. Germline V gene data show CDR1 as LGHNA and CDR2 as YNLKQL (reference sequence). V gave up 3 bases and J gave up 0 bases; unmatched junction bases: 2. The CDR3 runs 14 residues. This chain's CDR3 is CASSQTGSSYEQYF. The CDR3 DNA, read in part, is TGTGCCAGCAGCCAGACAGGGAGCTCCTAT.

This clone has at least ten counts. Mouse germline and gene names are used. The read finishes 4 residues shy of the CDR3 end, and the germline J gene is used to complete it. The J gene is TRBJ2-3, the V gene TRBV13-1, with unresolved D. The CDR3 runs 15 residues. V dropped 0 bases and J dropped 0 bases, with 8 bases sitting between them. The germline CDR1 and CDR2 sequences are NSHNY and SYGAGN. This CDR3 reads CASSDASSSAETLYF. The CDR3 bases that were read are TGTGCCAGCAGTGATGCGTCCTCTAGTGCAGAA.

This clone has a count of ten or more. The genes are named according to mouse. With the read ending 4 residues before the CDR3 end, the germline J gene is used to fill in that end. The gene calls are TRBV1 and TRBJ1-1, with D tentatively TRBD1 (6 bases). CDR3 length equals 16 residues. V was cut by 0 bases and J by 0 bases, with 11 bases left in between. CDR1 and CDR2 from the germline V gene are NSQYPW and LRSPGD (reference sequence). The CDR3 sequence is CTCSAEEDRTNTEVFF. The covered CDR3 bases are TGCACCTGCAGTGCAGAGGAGGACAGAACAAACACA.

This clone was seen repeatedly, ten times or more. This may be a read error: a much more frequent sequence differs by one nucleotide. Gene names denote mouse genes. The read terminates 4 residues ahead of where the CDR3 ends, so the germline J gene completes it. The chain is built from TRBV14 and TRBJ1-1; TRBD1 matches 7 bases. V dropped 4 bases and J dropped 0; count of bases not matched to a gene: 3. CDR1 is SGHDT, CDR2 FRDEAV, per germline. The CDR3 loop spans 14 amino acids. This CDR3 is CASSPGTANTEVFF. The DNA read from the CDR3 is TGTGCCAGCAGTCCCGGGACAGCAAACACA. The full variable domain, its missing parts supplied by reference TRBV14 and TRBJ1-1, is EAGVTQSPRYAVLQEGQAVSFWCDPISGHDTLYWYQQPRDQGPQLLVYFRDEAVIDNSQLPSDRFSAVRPKGTNSTLKIQSAKQGDTATYLCASSPGTANTEVFFGKGTRLTVV.

By share of the sample, this clone is medium-sized (0.01 to 0.1%). Mouse gene names and germline throughout. The CDR3 end is not reached by the read, which stops 4 residues before it; the germline J gene fills it in. Other DNA sequences in this sample translate to the same CDR3. The J gene is TRBJ2-1, the V gene TRBV5; 12 bases agree with TRBD1. The CDR3 length is 16 residues. Germline assignment: CDR1 LGHNA and CDR2 YNLKQL (reference sequence). Losses at the gene ends were 0 bases for V and 6 bases for J; bases not matched to a gene: 3. CDR3 sequence reads: CASSQERDRGRAEQFF. CDR3 DNA, as far as it was read: TGTGCCAGCAGCCAAGAGAGGGACAGGGGGCGTGCT.

The sample holds many counts of this clone. Gene names and germline refer to mouse. Read sequence stops 4 residues before the CDR3 end, and the germline J gene provides the missing end. The V call is TRBV13-2, the J call TRBJ1-2; the match to TRBD1 covers 9 bases. The trim removed 5 bases at V and 2 bases at J, leaving 4 bases unmatched. The CDR3 spans 14 residues. Germline V gene lookup returns CDR1 NNHNN and CDR2 SYGAGS (reference sequence). This CDR3 is CASGRDRVNSDYTF. The sequenced CDR3 bases are TGTGCCAGCGGACGGGACAGGGTGAACTCC.

At least ten counts were recorded for this clone. The gene names given are mouse names. The read terminates 4 residues ahead of where the CDR3 ends, so the germline J gene completes it. This chain joins TRBV13-2 and TRBJ2-1, with 9 bases matching TRBD2. The CDR3 has 15 amino acids. The germline V gene encodes CDR1 NNHNN and CDR2 SYGAGS (reference sequence). Unmatched junction bases numbered 4, after V lost 3 bases and J lost 3 bases. CDR3 loop: CASGGSGLGYAEQFF. The sequenced CDR3 bases are TGTGCCAGCGGTGGGTCGGGACTGGGCTATGCT.

This clone was seen ten or more times. Gene and germline names: mouse. The sequenced fragment ends 4 residues before the CDR3 boundary, so the rest is inferred from the germline J gene. The chain recombines TRBV13-2 with TRBJ2-2, with 7 bases identical to TRBD1. The CDR3 runs 14 residues. V lost 5 bases and J lost 0; bases outside the gene matches: 1. Germline lookup yields CDR1 NNHNN and CDR2 SYGAGS (reference sequence). CDR3 sequence: CASGQGANTGQLYF. CDR3 bases read: TGTGCCAGCGGGCAGGGGGCAAACACCGGG.

This clone was counted many times. Gene names follow the mouse nomenclature. The read comes to an end 4 residues before the CDR3 does, leaving the germline J gene to fill in the end. The gene calls are TRBV31 and TRBJ2-3; 12 nucleotides agree with TRBD2. The CDR3 length is 16 residues. Losses at the gene ends were 0 bases for V and 2 bases for J; bases not matched to a gene: 3. Germline CDR1 is GKSSPN and CDR2 is SITVG. This CDR3 reads CAWSLQTGGAAETLYF. Incomplete CDR3 DNA: TGTGCCTGGAGTCTCCAGACTGGGGGGGCTGCAGAA.

A word on this clone: Gene names follow the mouse nomenclature. Read sequence stops 4 residues before the CDR3 end, and the germline J gene provides the missing end. The chain uses TRBV17 and TRBJ2-3, with 8 bases lining up with TRBD1. Germline CDR1 is MNHDT and CDR2 is YYDKIL. J gave up 1 base and V 2 bases, and 5 bases lay outside the gene matches. This CDR3 is 16 amino acids long. Incomplete CDR3 DNA: TGTGCTAGCAGTAGAATACAGGGGGATGGTGCAGAA. Residues: CASSRIQGDGAE. The entire CDR3 protein is CASSRIQGDGAETLYF.

This clone was seen repeatedly, ten times or more. Gene names are the mouse ones. The read halts 4 residues ahead of the CDR3 end, with the missing end drawn from the germline J gene. This chain uses TRBV5 with TRBJ1-1; the D gene is possibly TRBD1 (5 bases). The CDR3 extends over 13 amino acids. CDR1 and CDR2 (germline): LGHNA, YNLKQL (reference sequence). V was pared by 3 bases and J by 3 bases, with 8 bases between. The sequenced CDR3 bases are TGTGCCAGCAGCCACCAGGGTGACACA. Protein sequence: CASSHQGDT. The whole CDR3 sequence is CASSHQGDTEVFF.

This clone was observed at least ten times. Gene names and germline refer to mouse. The read finishes 4 residues shy of the CDR3 end, and the germline J gene is used to complete it. The chain has TRBV2 and TRBJ1-2, with unresolved D. CDR1 and CDR2 from the germline V gene are LGHNA and YSYQKL. The CDR3 contains 16 residues. V was clipped by 0 bases and J by 0 bases, with 11 bases between them. CDR3 sequence reads: CASSQEATPTNSDYTF. The sequenced part of the CDR3 DNA is TGTGCCAGCAGCCAAGAGGCGACTCCTACAAACTCC.

This clone showed up many times. Gene names and germline refer to mouse. The read comes to an end 4 residues before the CDR3 does, leaving the germline J gene to fill in the end. The genes are TRBV13-1 and TRBJ2-2; 7 nucleotides line up with TRBD1. The V gene end was trimmed by 6 bases and the J gene end by 6 bases; junction bases not matched to a gene: 17. There are 17 residues in the CDR3. CDR1 and CDR2 from the germline V gene are NSHNY and SYGAGN. The sequenced part of the CDR3 DNA is TGTGCCAGCAAAGAGAATCCGGGACAGATGACCGCCGGG. The encoded protein is CASKENPGQMTAG. The whole CDR3 region reads CASKENPGQMTAGQLYF.

This clone was picked up many times. A read error likely explains this, since a far larger clone differs by one base. Each gene name is a mouse one. The read ends 4 residues early relative to the CDR3; the germline J gene fills the gap. V usage is TRBV5 and J usage is TRBJ2-3; a possible D gene is TRBD2 (6 bases). CDR1 and CDR2 from the germline V gene are LGHNA and YNLKQL (reference sequence). Trimming pared 3 bases from V and 2 bases from J, leaving 12 bases between. The length of the CDR3 is 15 residues. The CDR3 loop reads CASSHRTAVAETLYF. The covered CDR3 bases are TGTGCCAGCAGCCACAGGACTGCGGTTGCAGAA.

This clone appeared many times. The gene symbols are mouse symbols. The read terminates 4 residues ahead of where the CDR3 ends, so the germline J gene completes it. The V gene is TRBV12-1, the J gene TRBJ2-1; tentatively, D is TRBD2 (6 bases). Germline lookup yields CDR1 SGHSN and CDR2 HYEKVE. This CDR3 is built from 11 residues. This CDR3 is CASSTGSEQFF. The sequenced part of the CDR3 DNA is TGTGCCAGCTCTACTGGGTCT.

For this clone: Germline and genes here are mouse. The read ends 4 residues early relative to the CDR3; the germline J gene fills the gap. The gene calls are TRBV5 and TRBJ2-7, with TRBD2 matching over 8 bases. The CDR3 contains 15 residues. Germline CDR1 is LGHNA and CDR2 is YNLKQL (reference sequence). Losses at the gene ends were 1 base for V and 0 bases for J; bases not matched to a gene: 2. CDR3: CASSQGWGGSYEQYF. The sequenced part of the CDR3 DNA is TGTGCCAGCAGCCAAGGGTGGGGGGGCTCCTAT.

This clone was seen repeatedly, ten times or more. Mouse names are used for the genes. The read ends 4 residues before the CDR3 terminus; that terminus is restored from the germline J gene. This sequence joins TRBV14 and TRBJ1-1; TRBD1 matches 8 bases. The germline CDR1 and CDR2 sequences are SGHDT and FRDEAV. The CDR3 totals 13 residues. CDR3 sequence: CASSLPGGPEVFF. The sequenced part of the CDR3 DNA is TGTGCCAGCAGCCTACCAGGGGGCCCA. Using reference TRBV14 and TRBJ1-1 for the parts outside the CDR3, the full variable domain is EAGVTQSPRYAVLQEGQAVSFWCDPISGHDTLYWYQQPRDQGPQLLVYFRDEAVIDNSQLPSDRFSAVRPKGTNSTLKIQSAKQGDTATYLCASSLPGGPEVFFGKGTRLTVV.

In its sample, this clone is hyperexpanded. The genes are named according to mouse. Read sequence stops 4 residues before the CDR3 end, and the germline J gene provides the missing end. The same CDR3 is also encoded by other DNA sequences in this sample. The rearrangement links TRBV13-1 to TRBJ1-2, with 8 bases that match TRBD1. Trimming took 3 bases from V and 2 from J; bases not matched to a gene: 0. CDR1 is NSHNY, CDR2 SYGAGN, per germline. The CDR3 is 13 residues long. The CDR3 sequence: CASSGTGNSDYTF. The covered CDR3 bases are TGTGCCAGCAGTGGGACAGGGAACTCC.

In this sample, this clone turned up a few times. This likely traces to a read error, being one base from a far larger clone. The gene names here belong to mouse. The CDR3 goes on 4 residues after the read ends, and that part is filled in from the germline J gene. The same CDR3 is also encoded by other DNA sequences in this sample. This chain connects TRBV14 to TRBJ2-1, with D possibly TRBD1 on 6 matching bases. Deletions cut 4 bases from V and 3 bases from J, with 11 bases between. Looked up from germline, CDR1 is SGHDT and CDR2 is FRDEAV. The CDR3 extends over 14 amino acids. The CDR3 DNA, read in part, is TGTGCCAGCAGTCCGACAGGCGGCTATGCT. This gives the protein CASSPTGGYA. The CDR3 as a whole reads CASSPTGGYAEQFF.

This clone came up many times. Gene names and germline match the mouse. The sequenced fragment ends 4 residues before the CDR3 boundary, so the rest is inferred from the germline J gene. The chain is built from TRBV13-2 and TRBJ2-3, with 7 positions matching TRBD2. The V gene end was trimmed by 0 bases and the J gene end by 3 bases; junction bases not matched to a gene: 7. CDR3 length: 16 amino acids. Germline V lookup: CDR1 NNHNN, CDR2 SYGAGS (reference sequence). CDR3 sequence: CASGDGYLGEAETLYF. The covered CDR3 bases are TGTGCCAGCGGTGATGGTTATCTGGGGGAGGCAGAA.